Listed here is a single TCR beta chain. cDNA reverse transcribed from extracted RNA served as the sequencing template. The data were produced by immunoSEQ multiplex PCR, yet TCRdb's version contains in-frame clones alone and is incomplete. The sample has roughly 250,000 clones, less than 80% seen once; the top ten hold around 1.2%. The sample belongs to a study of CD8+ T cells in alopecia areata. V was trimmed by 3 bases and J by 10 bases, leaving 7 bases between them. This CDR3 is 12 amino acids long. Germline lookup yields CDR1 MGHRA and CDR2 YSYEKL. The input for sequencing was CD4+ T cells sorted from blood, taken at week 0. The J gene is TRBJ1-6, the V gene TRBV4-1; D unclear. The source of this sequence is a human donor with alopecia areata. CDR3 DNA sequence: TGCGCCAGCAGCCATATAGGATCACCCCTCCACTTT. It encodes CASSHIGSPLHF.